This TCR beta chain originates from a study of blood T cell repertoires in COVID-19. Study overall: Researchers got acute and convalescent COVID-19 samples from the United States, Italy and Spain. Sample material is recorded as cDNA or gDNA derived from T cells, B-cell-depleted T cells, or PBMCs.

This clone was found a few times. The CDR3 extends over 14 amino acids. The V and J ends lost 5 bases and 8 bases, in that order; junction bases with no gene match: 8. Germline-derived CDR1 and CDR2 are LNHDA and SQIVND (reference sequence). Authors' processing steps: The authors estimated nucleated cell counts from reference gene primer amplification. Using immunoSEQ multiplex PCR, the repertoire was profiled, and TCRdb retains in-frame clones only, with some absent. V and J calls and clone size are those listed in that table; D and trimming were worked out from the DNA. The sample gives 200,000 or so clones, 84% of which show up once; more than 4.5% is in the top ten.

The gene calls are TRBV19 and TRBJ1-4; TRBD1 matches 7 bases. Sequencing was carried out using peripheral blood. The TCR originated in an older woman who had recovered from COVID-19. The DNA for the CDR3 is TGTGCCAGTAGTCGCGACAGGGCAGGAGAAAAACTGTTTTTT. It codes for CASSRDRAGEKLFF.